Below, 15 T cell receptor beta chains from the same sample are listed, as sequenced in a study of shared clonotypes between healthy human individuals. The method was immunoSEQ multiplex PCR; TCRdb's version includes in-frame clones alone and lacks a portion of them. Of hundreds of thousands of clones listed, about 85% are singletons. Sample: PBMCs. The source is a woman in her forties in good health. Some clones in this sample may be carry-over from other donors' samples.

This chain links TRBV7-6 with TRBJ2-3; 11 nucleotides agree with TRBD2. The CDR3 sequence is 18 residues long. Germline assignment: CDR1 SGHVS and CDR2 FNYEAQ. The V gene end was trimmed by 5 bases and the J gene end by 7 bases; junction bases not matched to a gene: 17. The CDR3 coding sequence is TGTGCCAGCAGCGCTTTACTAGCGGGAGCCTCCATCATAAATACGCAGTATTTT. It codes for CASSALLAGASIINTQYF.

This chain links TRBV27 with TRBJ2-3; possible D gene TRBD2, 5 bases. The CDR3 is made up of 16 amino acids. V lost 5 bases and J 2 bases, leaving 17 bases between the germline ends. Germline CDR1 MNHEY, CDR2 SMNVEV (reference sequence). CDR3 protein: CASSAQRRQTTDTQYF. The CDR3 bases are TGTGCCAGCAGTGCGCAGCGGAGGCAAACCACAGATACGCAGTATTTT.

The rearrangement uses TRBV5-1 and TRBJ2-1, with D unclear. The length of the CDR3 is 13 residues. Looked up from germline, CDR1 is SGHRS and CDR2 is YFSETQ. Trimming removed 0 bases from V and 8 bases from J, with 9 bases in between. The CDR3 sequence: CASSLDNVYEQFF. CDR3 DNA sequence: TGCGCCAGCAGCTTGGACAACGTCTATGAGCAGTTCTTC.

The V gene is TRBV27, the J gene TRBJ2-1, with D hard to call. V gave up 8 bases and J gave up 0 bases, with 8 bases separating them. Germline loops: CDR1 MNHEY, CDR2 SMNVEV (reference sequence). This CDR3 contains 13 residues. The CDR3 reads CASRQSSYNEQFF. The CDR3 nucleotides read TGTGCCAGCCGACAAAGCTCCTACAATGAGCAGTTCTTC.

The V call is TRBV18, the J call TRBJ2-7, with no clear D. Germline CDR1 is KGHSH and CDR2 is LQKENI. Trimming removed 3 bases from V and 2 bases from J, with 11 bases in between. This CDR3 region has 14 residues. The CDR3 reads CASSPTTGTYEQYF. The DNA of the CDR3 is TGTGCCAGCTCACCCACAACTGGTACCTACGAGCAGTACTTC.

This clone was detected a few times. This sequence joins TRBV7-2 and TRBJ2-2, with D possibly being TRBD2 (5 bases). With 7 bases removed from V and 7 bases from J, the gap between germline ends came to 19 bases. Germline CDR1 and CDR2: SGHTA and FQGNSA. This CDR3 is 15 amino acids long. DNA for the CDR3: TGTGCCAGCAACCAACCCCGGAGAGGGTTCGGGGAGCTGTTTTTT. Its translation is CASNQPRRGFGELFF.

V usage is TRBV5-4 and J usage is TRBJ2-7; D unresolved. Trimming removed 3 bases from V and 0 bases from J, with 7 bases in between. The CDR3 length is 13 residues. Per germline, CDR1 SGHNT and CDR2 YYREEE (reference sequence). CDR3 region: CASSSPSSYEQYF. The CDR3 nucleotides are TGTGCCAGCAGCTCCCCGAGCTCCTACGAGCAGTACTTC.

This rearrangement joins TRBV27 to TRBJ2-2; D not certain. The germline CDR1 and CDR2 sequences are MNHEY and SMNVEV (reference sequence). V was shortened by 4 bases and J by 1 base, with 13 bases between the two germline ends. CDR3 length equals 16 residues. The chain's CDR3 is CASSSWAGQNTGELFF. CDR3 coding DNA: TGTGCCAGCAGTTCATGGGCCGGGCAGAACACCGGGGAGCTGTTTTTT.

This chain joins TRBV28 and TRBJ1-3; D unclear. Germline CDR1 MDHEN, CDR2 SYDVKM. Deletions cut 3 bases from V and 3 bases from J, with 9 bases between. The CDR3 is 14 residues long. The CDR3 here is CASSLAPVGNTIYF. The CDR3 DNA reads TGTGCCAGCAGTTTGGCCCCTGTTGGAAACACCATATATTTT.

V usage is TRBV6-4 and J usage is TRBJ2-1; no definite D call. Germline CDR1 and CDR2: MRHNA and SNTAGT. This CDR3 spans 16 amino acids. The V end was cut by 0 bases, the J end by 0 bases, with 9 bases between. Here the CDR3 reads CASSDSGNFSYNEQFF. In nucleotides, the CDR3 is TGTGCCAGCAGTGACTCAGGGAATTTCTCCTACAATGAGCAGTTCTTC.

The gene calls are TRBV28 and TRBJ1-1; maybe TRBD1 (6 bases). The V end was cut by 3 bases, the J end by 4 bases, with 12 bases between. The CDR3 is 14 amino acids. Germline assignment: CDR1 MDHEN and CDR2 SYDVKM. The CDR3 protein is CASSLPGASTEAFF. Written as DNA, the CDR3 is TGTGCCAGCAGTTTGCCAGGGGCTAGCACTGAAGCTTTCTTT.

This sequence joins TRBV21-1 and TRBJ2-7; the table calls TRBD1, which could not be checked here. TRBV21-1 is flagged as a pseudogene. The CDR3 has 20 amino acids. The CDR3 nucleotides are TGTGCCAGCAGCAAAGGTTGTCGGGACAGGGGACCAGCAAACGAGTACGAGCAGTACTTC. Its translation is CASSKGCRDRGPANEYEQYF.

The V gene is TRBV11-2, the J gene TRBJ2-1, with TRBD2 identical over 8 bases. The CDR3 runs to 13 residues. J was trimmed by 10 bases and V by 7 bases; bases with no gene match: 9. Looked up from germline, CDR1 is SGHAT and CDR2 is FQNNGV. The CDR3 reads CASTPTGGLEQFF. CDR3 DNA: TGTGCCAGCACCCCCACGGGGGGGTTAGAGCAGTTCTTC. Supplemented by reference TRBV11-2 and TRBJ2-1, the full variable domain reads EAGVAQSPRYKIIEKRQSVAFWCNPISGHATLYWYQQILGQGPKLLIQFQNNGVVDDSQLPKDRFSAERLKGVDSTLKIQPAKLEDSAVYLCASTPTGGLEQFFGPGTRLTVL.

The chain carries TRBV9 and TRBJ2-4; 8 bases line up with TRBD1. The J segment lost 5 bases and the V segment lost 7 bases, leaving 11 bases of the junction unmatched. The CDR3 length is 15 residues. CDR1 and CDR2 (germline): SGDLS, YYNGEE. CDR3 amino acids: CASVGRTGSENIQYF. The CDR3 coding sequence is TGTGCCAGCGTGGGGAGGACAGGGAGTGAAAACATTCAGTACTTC.

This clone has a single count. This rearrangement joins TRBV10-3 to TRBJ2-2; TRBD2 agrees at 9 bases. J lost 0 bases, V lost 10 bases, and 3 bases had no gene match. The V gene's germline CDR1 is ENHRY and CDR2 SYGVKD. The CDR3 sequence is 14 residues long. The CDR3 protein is CATLAGTNTGELFF. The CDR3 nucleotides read TGTGCCACCCTAGCGGGAACGAACACCGGGGAGCTGTTTTTT.